The 25 T cell receptor beta chains below were found in one sample sequenced in a study of blood T cells in healthy people across ages. For the second PCR, which ran for roughly 7 to 11 cycles, a sample-barcoded 5' primer and a J-beta primer mix were used. In TCRdb, the 5' RACE reads were re-called with MiXCR into one record per CDR3 protein. The sample records 850,000 to 1,000,000 distinct CDR3 sequences, about 51% being singletons. Sequenced input: blood. These receptor sequences come from a woman in her sixties or seventies in good health.

This chain uses TRBV6-5 with TRBJ2-1; 7 nucleotides line up with TRBD2. J gave up 6 bases and V 3 bases, and 8 bases lay outside the gene matches. The CDR3 runs to 15 residues. CDR1 is MNHEY, CDR2 SVGAGI, per germline. The CDR3 protein is CASSYSGGSVNEQFF. CDR3 coding DNA: TGTGCCAGCAGTTATAGCGGCGGGAGTGTCAATGAGCAGTTCTTC.

The rearrangement joins TRBV4-1 to TRBJ2-7, with 13 positions matching TRBD2. The CDR3 consists of 15 residues. Germline assignment: CDR1 MGHRA and CDR2 YSYEKL. V gave up 4 bases and J gave up 6 bases; unmatched junction bases: 6. In nucleotides, the CDR3 is TGCGCCAGCAGCCGGACTAGCGGGAGAGAACGCGAGCAGTACTTC. Its translation: CASSRTSGREREQYF.

The gene calls are TRBV12-3 or TRBV12-4 and TRBJ2-5; TRBD2 agrees at 11 bases. The V gene end was trimmed by 6 bases and the J gene end by 4 bases; junction bases not matched to a gene: 16. The CDR3 loop spans 18 amino acids. The CDR3 bases are TGTGCCAGCAGGGTAGGGTTTACTAGCGGGAGATCGGCAGAGACCCAGTACTTC. Amino acid sequence: CASRVGFTSGRSAETQYF.

The chain carries TRBV12-3 or TRBV12-4 and TRBJ2-4; perhaps TRBD2 as D (6 bases). The DNA end favors TRBJ2-7, so the J call may be wrong. The CDR3 has 13 amino acids. Here the CDR3 reads CASSLGGICEQYF. The CDR3 nucleotides read TGTGCCAGCAGTTTGGGCGGGATCTGCGAGCAGTACTTC.

About this clonotype: One end of the junction does not line up with germline, which may come from a read error. CDR3 bases: TGCATCGTTGAAGGAGAAGGACTAGCCGACAATGAGCAGTTCTTC. It is translated as CIVEGEGLADNEQFF. The chain uses TRBV29-1 and TRBJ2-1; 8 bases fit TRBD2. Per germline, CDR1 SQVTM and CDR2 ANQGSEA. The CDR3 runs to 15 residues.

The V and J genes are TRBV28 and TRBJ2-2; tentatively, D is TRBD1 or TRBD2 (5 bases each). Trimming shortened V by 8 bases and J by 5 bases, and 18 bases separated the two germline ends. This CDR3 has 15 amino acids. Looked up from germline, CDR1 is MDHEN and CDR2 is SYDVKM. The CDR3 sequence: CASHHRGALTGELFF. In nucleotides, the CDR3 is TGTGCCAGCCACCACCGAGGGGCCCTAACCGGGGAGCTGTTTTTT.

This clonotype turned up a few times. The CDR3 protein is CSAQLAGGVNEQFF. Written as DNA, the CDR3 is TGCAGTGCGCAACTAGCGGGAGGAGTCAATGAGCAGTTCTTC. The V call is TRBV20-1, the J call TRBJ2-1; 12 bases map to TRBD2. Germline loops: CDR1 DFQATT, CDR2 SNEGSKA (reference sequence). This CDR3 has 14 residues. The V gene end was trimmed by 6 bases and the J gene end by 6 bases; junction bases not matched to a gene: 6.

The chain has TRBV7-6 and TRBJ2-6, with unresolved D. Germline assignment: CDR1 SGHVS and CDR2 FNYEAQ. The CDR3 sequence is 18 residues long. Trimming pared 1 base from V and 4 bases from J, leaving 17 bases between. The CDR3 DNA follows: TGTGCCAGCAGCTTAGAGGGTCTAACTAATGCCGGGGCCAACGTCCTGACTTTC. Protein sequence: CASSLEGLTNAGANVLTF.

The V gene is TRBV7-8, the J gene TRBJ2-2; 9 bases line up with TRBD1. The CDR3 spans 16 residues. The germline CDR1 and CDR2 sequences are SGHVS and FQNEAQ. Unmatched junction bases numbered 9, after V lost 6 bases and J lost 4 bases. The CDR3 region is CASRLTGGATTGELFF. The CDR3 nucleotides are TGTGCCAGCAGATTGACAGGGGGGGCGACCACCGGGGAGCTGTTTTTT.

This clonotype was observed a handful of times. This chain joins TRBV7-9 and TRBJ2-5; no reliable D call. The germline CDR1 and CDR2 sequences are SEHNR and FQNEAQ (reference sequence). The V gene lost 5 bases and the J gene lost 3 bases, with 7 bases spanning the gap. The CDR3 extends over 12 amino acids. This chain's CDR3 is CASSRVEETQYF. The CDR3 region has the DNA TGTGCCAGCAGCCGGGTCGAAGAGACCCAGTACTTC.

This chain links TRBV6-5 with TRBJ2-7, with D perhaps given as TRBD1 or TRBD2 (5 bases each). This CDR3 has 13 residues. Trimming removed 2 bases from V and 6 bases from J, with 11 bases in between. CDR1 and CDR2 from the germline V gene are MNHEY and SVGAGI. The DNA for the CDR3 is TGTGCCAGCAGTTACATGGGGGTTGGCGAGCAGTACTTC. The encoded protein is CASSYMGVGEQYF.

In its sample, this clonotype was seen a few times. The gene calls are TRBV20-1 and TRBJ2-3; no definite D call. The CDR3 totals 11 residues. CDR1 and CDR2 (germline): DFQATT, SNEGSKA (reference sequence). Trimming took 6 bases from V and 8 from J, leaving 12 bases between them. The CDR3 loop reads CSAPAVSTQYF. The DNA of the CDR3 is TGCAGTGCACCAGCCGTATCTACGCAGTATTTT.

The chain links TRBV6-1 to TRBJ2-3; unclear D gene. The V gene's germline CDR1 is MNHNS and CDR2 SASEGT. Trimming stripped 5 bases from V and 2 bases from J, with 14 bases between. This CDR3 has 15 residues. CDR3 amino acids: CASSWWAGPTDTQYF. Written as DNA, the CDR3 is TGTGCCAGCAGTTGGTGGGCCGGTCCCACAGATACGCAGTATTTT.

To note about this clonotype: An end of the junction differs from the germline gene, which may be a read error. The J gene is TRBJ1-2, the V gene TRBV7-2; D gene ambiguous. The CDR3 spans 15 residues. CDR1 is SGHTA, CDR2 FQGNSA, per germline. In DNA form, the CDR3 reads TGTGCCAACAGCTCGATGGGTGTTTCGGCCTATGGCTACACCTTC. It translates to CANSSMGVSAYGYTF.

This clonotype was counted once. J is TRBJ2-7 and V is TRBV5-5; TRBD2 matches 8 bases. With V trimmed by 1 base and J by 7 bases, 4 bases remained unmatched. This CDR3 spans 13 amino acids. Germline lookup yields CDR1 SGHKS and CDR2 YYEKEE (reference sequence). CDR3 residues: CASSLREGREQYF. For the CDR3, the DNA is TGTGCCAGCAGCTTGCGGGAGGGAAGGGAGCAGTACTTC.

The chain couples TRBV6-1 to TRBJ2-5, with D unresolved. This CDR3 contains 12 residues. The germline V and J ends were trimmed by 0 bases and 4 bases, with 3 bases remaining between them. Germline V lookup: CDR1 MNHNS, CDR2 SASEGT. The CDR3 DNA is TGTGCCAGCAGTGAAGCCCGAGAGACCCAGTACTTC. This gives the protein CASSEARETQYF.

The V and J genes are TRBV28 and TRBJ2-7, with D uncertain. V was cut by 7 bases and J by 3 bases, with 10 bases left in between. CDR3 size: 12 residues. The germline V gene has CDR1 MDHEN and CDR2 SYDVKM. Here the CDR3 reads CASNQAGYEQYF. The DNA of the CDR3 is TGTGCCAGCAATCAAGCAGGCTACGAGCAGTACTTC.

This clonotype was recorded a few times. The J gene is TRBJ2-3, the V gene TRBV3-1; possible D gene TRBD2, 6 bases. The CDR3 consists of 14 residues. Germline-derived CDR1 and CDR2 are LGHDT and YNNKEL (reference sequence). V lost 3 bases and J 4 bases, leaving 11 bases between the germline ends. The CDR3 nucleotides read TGTGCCAGCAGCCAGCGGACTACTGCAGATACGCAGTATTTT. Protein sequence: CASSQRTTADTQYF.

The rearrangement links TRBV27 to TRBJ2-7; 12 nucleotides agree with TRBD1. The germline V gene has CDR1 MNHEY and CDR2 SMNVEV (reference sequence). After removal of 8 bases from V and 3 bases from J, the junction contained 8 bases not matched to a gene. CDR3 size: 15 residues. CDR3 sequence reads: CASRDRGRPSYEQYF. CDR3 bases: TGTGCCAGCCGGGACAGGGGGCGCCCCAGCTACGAGCAGTACTTC.

The gene calls are TRBV29-1 and TRBJ2-7; D possibly corresponds to TRBD1 (5 bases). Germline lookup yields CDR1 SQVTM and CDR2 ANQGSEA. V gave up 1 base and J gave up 5 bases, with 15 bases separating them. This CDR3 has 14 residues. CDR3 DNA sequence: TGCAGCGTTGAAGTGTCAGGGTATTCGAACGAGCAGTACTTC. Translated: CSVEVSGYSNEQYF.

V gene TRBV5-1 combines with J gene TRBJ2-7; D not certain. The germline gives CDR1 SGHRS, CDR2 YFSETQ. V lost 0 bases and J 2 bases, leaving 9 bases between the germline ends. The CDR3 is 14 amino acids. CDR3: CASSLAPVTYEQYF. CDR3 in DNA: TGCGCCAGCAGCTTGGCCCCAGTTACCTACGAGCAGTACTTC.

This clonotype was picked up a small number of times. The chain uses TRBV7-2 and TRBJ2-5; no definite D call. Germline V lookup: CDR1 SGHTA, CDR2 FQGNSA. The CDR3 covers 9 residues. V was cut by 8 bases and J by 6 bases, with 4 bases left in between. The CDR3 spells CASGQTQYF. Here the CDR3 DNA reads TGTGCCAGCGGACAGACCCAGTACTTC.

The rearrangement joins TRBV7-9 to TRBJ2-3; D unresolved. Germline CDR1 is SEHNR and CDR2 is FQNEAQ (reference sequence). There are 12 residues in the CDR3. V lost 4 bases to trimming and J lost 5 bases, with 7 bases between them. CDR3 sequence: CASSWTIDTQYF. The CDR3 DNA reads as TGTGCCAGCAGCTGGACCATAGATACGCAGTATTTT. The full variable domain, completed using reference TRBV7-9 and TRBJ2-3, is DTGVSQNPRHKITKRGQNVTFRCDPISEHNRLYWYRQTLGQGPEFLTYFQNEAQLEKSRLLSDRFSAERPKGSFSTLEIQRTEQGDSAMYLCASSWTIDTQYFGPGTRLTVL.

This clonotype was seen a handful of times. The V gene is TRBV28, the J gene TRBJ2-7; the D gene is possibly TRBD2 (5 bases). V gave up 2 bases and J gave up 3 bases, with 14 bases separating them. CDR3 length equals 15 residues. In germline, CDR1 is MDHEN, CDR2 SYDVKM. The CDR3 coding sequence is TGTGCCAGCAGTTTAAGGCTAGCTCCGAACTACGAGCAGTACTTC. It is translated as CASSLRLAPNYEQYF.

The chain recombines TRBV10-3 with TRBJ2-3; 7 nucleotides agree with TRBD1. V lost 5 bases to trimming and J lost 2 bases; unmatched junction nucleotides: 4. The germline gives CDR1 ENHRY, CDR2 SYGVKD. The CDR3 has 14 amino acids. CDR3 residues: CAISTGQFTDTQYF. The CDR3 DNA reads as TGTGCCATCAGTACGGGACAGTTCACAGATACGCAGTATTTT.